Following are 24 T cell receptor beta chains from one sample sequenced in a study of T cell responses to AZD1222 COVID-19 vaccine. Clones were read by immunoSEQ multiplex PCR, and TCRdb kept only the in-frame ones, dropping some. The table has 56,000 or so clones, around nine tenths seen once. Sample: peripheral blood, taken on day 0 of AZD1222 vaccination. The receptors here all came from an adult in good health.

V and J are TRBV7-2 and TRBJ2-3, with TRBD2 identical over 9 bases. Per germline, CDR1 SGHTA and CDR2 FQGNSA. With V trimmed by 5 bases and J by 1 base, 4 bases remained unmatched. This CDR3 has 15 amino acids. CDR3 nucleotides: TGTGCCAGCAGCCTTCTAGCGGGACGCACAGATACGCAGTATTTT. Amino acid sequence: CASSLLAGRTDTQYF.

The CDR3 loop is CASSSDRERTDTQYF. In DNA form, the CDR3 reads TGTGCCAGCAGCTCGGACAGGGAACGCACAGATACGCAGTATTTT. The chain uses TRBV7-9 and TRBJ2-3; 8 positions match TRBD1. Germline V gene sequence: CDR1 SEHNR, CDR2 FQNEAQ (reference sequence). J lost 1 base, V lost 4 bases, and 4 bases had no gene match. CDR3 size: 15 residues.

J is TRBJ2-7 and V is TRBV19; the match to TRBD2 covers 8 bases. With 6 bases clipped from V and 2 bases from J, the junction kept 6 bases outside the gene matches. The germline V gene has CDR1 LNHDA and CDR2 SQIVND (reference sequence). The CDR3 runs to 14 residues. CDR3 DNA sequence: TGTGCCAGTAGCCTGCTAGCGGGCCCCTACGAGCAGTACTTC. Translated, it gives CASSLLAGPYEQYF.

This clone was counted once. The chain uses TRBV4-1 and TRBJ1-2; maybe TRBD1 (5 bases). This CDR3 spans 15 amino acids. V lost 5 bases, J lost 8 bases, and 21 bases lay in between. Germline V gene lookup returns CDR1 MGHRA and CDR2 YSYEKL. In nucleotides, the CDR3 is TGCGCCAGCAGCTTGCGGGACGGGGATTTGCGAGGCTACACCTTC. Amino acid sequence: CASSLRDGDLRGYTF.

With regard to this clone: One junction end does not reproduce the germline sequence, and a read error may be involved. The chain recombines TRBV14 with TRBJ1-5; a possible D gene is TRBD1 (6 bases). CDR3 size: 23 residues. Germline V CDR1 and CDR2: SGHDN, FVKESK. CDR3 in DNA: TGTGCCAGCAGACAAGGGGGGGGACACCGCGAAAGTTTTGTCTATAATAGCAATCAGCCCCAGCATTTT. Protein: CASRQGGGHRESFVYNSNQPQHF.

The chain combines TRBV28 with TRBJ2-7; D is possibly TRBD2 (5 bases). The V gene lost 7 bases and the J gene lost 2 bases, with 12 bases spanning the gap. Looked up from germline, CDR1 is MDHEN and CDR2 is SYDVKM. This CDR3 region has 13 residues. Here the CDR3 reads CASKLPAAYEQYF. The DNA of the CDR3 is TGTGCCAGCAAACTGCCAGCGGCCTACGAGCAGTACTTC.

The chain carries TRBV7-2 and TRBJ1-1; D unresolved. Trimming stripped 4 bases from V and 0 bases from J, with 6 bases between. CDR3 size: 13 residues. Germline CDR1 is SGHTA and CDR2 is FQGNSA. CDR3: CASSYAVNTEAFF. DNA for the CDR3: TGTGCCAGCAGCTACGCAGTGAACACTGAAGCTTTCTTT.

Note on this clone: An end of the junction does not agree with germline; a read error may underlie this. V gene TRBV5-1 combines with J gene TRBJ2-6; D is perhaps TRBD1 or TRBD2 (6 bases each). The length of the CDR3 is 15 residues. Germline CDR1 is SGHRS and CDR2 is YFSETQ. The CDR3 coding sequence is TGCGCCAGCAGCGCTACCTCCTCGGGGGCCAACATCCTGACTTTC. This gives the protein CASSATSSGANILTF.

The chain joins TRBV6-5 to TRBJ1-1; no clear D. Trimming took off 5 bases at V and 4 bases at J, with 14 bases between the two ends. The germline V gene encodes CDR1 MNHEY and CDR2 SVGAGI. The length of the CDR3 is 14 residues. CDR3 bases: TGTGCCAGCAGTAACGAAAGAGGGCTCACTGAAGCTTTCTTT. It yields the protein CASSNERGLTEAFF.

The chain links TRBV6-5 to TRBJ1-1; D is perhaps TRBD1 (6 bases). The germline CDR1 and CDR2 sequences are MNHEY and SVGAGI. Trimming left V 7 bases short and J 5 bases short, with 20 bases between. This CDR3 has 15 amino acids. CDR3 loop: CASTFRGGGRTEAFF. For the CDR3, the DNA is TGTGCCAGCACCTTTCGAGGGGGGGGGCGAACTGAAGCTTTCTTT.

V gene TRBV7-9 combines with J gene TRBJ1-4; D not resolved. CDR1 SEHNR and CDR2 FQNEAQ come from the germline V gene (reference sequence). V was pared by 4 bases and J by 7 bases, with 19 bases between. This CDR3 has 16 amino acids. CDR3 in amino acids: CASSSPKTREVEKLFF. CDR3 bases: TGTGCCAGCAGCTCGCCTAAGACACGGGAGGTTGAAAAACTGTTTTTT.

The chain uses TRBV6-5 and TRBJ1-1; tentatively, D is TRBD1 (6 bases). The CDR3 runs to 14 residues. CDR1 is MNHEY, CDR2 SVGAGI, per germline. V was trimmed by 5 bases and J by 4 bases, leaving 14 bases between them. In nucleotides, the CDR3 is TGTGCCAGCAGTACCGGACAGCTGTTCACTGAAGCTTTCTTT. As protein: CASSTGQLFTEAFF.

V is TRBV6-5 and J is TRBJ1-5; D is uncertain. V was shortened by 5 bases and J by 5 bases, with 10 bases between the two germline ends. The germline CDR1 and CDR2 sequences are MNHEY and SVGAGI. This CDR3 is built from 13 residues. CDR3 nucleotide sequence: TGTGCCAGCAGTAGATCGCGGGATCAGCCCCAGCATTTT. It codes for CASSRSRDQPQHF.

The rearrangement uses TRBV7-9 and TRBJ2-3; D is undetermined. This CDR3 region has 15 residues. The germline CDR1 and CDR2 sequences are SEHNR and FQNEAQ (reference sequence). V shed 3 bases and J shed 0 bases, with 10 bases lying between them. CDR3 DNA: TGTGCCAGCAGCTTTCCCTTAAGTAGCACAGATACGCAGTATTTT. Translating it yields CASSFPLSSTDTQYF.

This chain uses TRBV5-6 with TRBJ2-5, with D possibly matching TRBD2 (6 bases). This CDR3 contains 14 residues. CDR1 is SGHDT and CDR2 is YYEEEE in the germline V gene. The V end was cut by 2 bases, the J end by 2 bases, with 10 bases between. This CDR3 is CASSFMTRQETQYF. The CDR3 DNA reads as TGTGCCAGCAGCTTTATGACTAGACAAGAGACCCAGTACTTC.

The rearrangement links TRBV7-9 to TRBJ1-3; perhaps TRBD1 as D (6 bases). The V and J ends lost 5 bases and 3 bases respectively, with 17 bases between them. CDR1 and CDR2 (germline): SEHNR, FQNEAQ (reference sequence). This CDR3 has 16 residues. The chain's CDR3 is CASSPEGQSVGNTIYF. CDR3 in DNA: TGTGCCAGCAGCCCCGAGGGACAATCCGTTGGAAACACCATATATTTT.

The CDR3 DNA reads as TGTGCCAGCAGTGAAACAGCCCCTACGCAGTATTTT. Translating it yields CASSETAPTQYF. The J gene is TRBJ2-3, the V gene TRBV2; D is unclear. Germline CDR1 reads SNHLY; CDR2 reads FYNNEI. Deletions cut 2 bases from V and 8 bases from J, with 8 bases between. The CDR3 sequence is 12 residues long.

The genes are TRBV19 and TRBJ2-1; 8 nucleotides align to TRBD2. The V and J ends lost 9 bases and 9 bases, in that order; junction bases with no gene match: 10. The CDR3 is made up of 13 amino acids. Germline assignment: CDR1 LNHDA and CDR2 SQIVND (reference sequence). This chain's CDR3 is CASATSGKAEQFF. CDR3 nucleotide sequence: TGTGCCAGCGCAACTAGCGGTAAGGCTGAGCAGTTCTTC.

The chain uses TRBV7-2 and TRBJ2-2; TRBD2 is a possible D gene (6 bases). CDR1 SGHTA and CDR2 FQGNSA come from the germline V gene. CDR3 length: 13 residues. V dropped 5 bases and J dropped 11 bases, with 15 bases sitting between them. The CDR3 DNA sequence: TGTGCCAGCAGCCGACGGGAGAGACCCGAGCTGTTTTTT. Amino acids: CASSRRERPELFF.

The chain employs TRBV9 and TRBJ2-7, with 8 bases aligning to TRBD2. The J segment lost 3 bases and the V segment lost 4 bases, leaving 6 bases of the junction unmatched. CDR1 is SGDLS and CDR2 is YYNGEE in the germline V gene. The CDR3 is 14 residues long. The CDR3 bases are TGTGCCAGCAGCTCAGCCGCGGGGGGCTACGAGCAGTACTTC. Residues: CASSSAAGGYEQYF.

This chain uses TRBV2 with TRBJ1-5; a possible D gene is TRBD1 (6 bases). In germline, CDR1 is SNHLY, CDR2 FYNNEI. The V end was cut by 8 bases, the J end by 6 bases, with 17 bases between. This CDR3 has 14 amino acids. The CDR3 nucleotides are TGTGCCAGCGGGGTCGCGGGGGCGTCTCAGCCCCAGCATTTT. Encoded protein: CASGVAGASQPQHF. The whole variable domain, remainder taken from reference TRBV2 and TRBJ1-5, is EPEVTQTPSHQVTQMGQEVILRCVPISNHLYFYWYRQILGQKVEFLVSFYNNEISEKSEIFDDQFSVERPDGSNFTLKIRSTKLEDSAMYFCASGVAGASQPQHFGDGTRLSIL.

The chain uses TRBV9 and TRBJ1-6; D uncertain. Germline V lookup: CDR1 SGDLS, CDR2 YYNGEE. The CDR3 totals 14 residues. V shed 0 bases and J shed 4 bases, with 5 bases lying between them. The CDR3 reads CASSVEQYNSPLHF. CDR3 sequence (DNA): TGTGCCAGCAGCGTAGAACAGTATAATTCACCCCTCCACTTT.

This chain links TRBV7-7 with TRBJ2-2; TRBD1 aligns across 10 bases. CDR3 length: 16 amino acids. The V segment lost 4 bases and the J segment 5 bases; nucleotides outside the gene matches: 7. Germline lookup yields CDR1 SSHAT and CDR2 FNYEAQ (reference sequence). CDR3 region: CASSSRPGQGTGELFF. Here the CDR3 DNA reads TGTGCCAGCAGCTCACGTCCGGGACAGGGGACCGGGGAGCTGTTTTTT. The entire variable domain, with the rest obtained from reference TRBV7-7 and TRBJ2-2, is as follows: GAGVSQSPRYKVTKRGQDVTLRCDPISSHATLYWYQQALGQGPEFLTYFNYEAQPDKSGLPSDRFSAERPEGSISTLTIQRTEQRDSAMYRCASSSRPGQGTGELFFGEGSRLTVL.

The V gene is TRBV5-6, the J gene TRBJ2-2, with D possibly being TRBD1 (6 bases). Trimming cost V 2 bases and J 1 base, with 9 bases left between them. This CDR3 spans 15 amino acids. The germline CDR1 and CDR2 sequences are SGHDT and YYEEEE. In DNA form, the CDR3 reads TGTGCCAGCAGCTTCGGGACATTGAACACCGGGGAGCTGTTTTTT. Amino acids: CASSFGTLNTGELFF.